The clone carrying this TCR beta chain occurred once. V lost 5 bases to trimming and J lost 0 bases, with 10 bases between them. Germline CDR1 and CDR2: SGHTA and FQGNSA. The CDR3 is made up of 14 amino acids. The record originates from a study of blood T cell repertoires in COVID-19. Overall study: Some COVID-19 samples were acute and others convalescent; all came from the United States, Italy and Spain. Nucleic acid was either cDNA or gDNA, and it came from T cells, B-cell-depleted T cells, or PBMCs.

In the original analysis: Researchers report that nucleated cell counts were estimated from reference gene primer amplification. Assay: immunoSEQ multiplex PCR; the TCRdb copy retains only in-frame clones and omits some. V, J and clone size were drawn from that table, and D and trimming were deduced from the DNA. The table includes about 400,000 clones, 85% to 90% detected once. The study drew participants aged roughly 18 to 95 years from about two dozen US areas. This clonotype originated in a woman aged 45-60 years who had recovered from COVID-19. The V call is TRBV7-2, the J call TRBJ1-1; a weak D match, TRBD1 (5 bases). Sequencing used PBMCs or T cells enriched from blood (not recorded which). Here the CDR3 DNA reads TGTGCCAGCAGCCCGCGGGGCATGAACACTGAAGCTTTCTTT. It specifies CASSPRGMNTEAFF.